One sample yielded the 30 T cell receptor beta chains listed below, sequenced in a study of beta chain features in type 1 diabetes. The study's findings and limits: People with Type 1 diabetes carried modestly yet significantly shorter TCRB CDR3s in all four CD4+ subsets.

No antigens are known for them. Every isolated RNA sample was fully reverse transcribed, so sequencing captured expressed TCRB transcripts. This table comes from immunoSEQ multiplex PCR, and its TCRdb copy is limited to in-frame clones, with some not included. Here the sample spans around 250,000 clones, around 24% being singletons. Input material: naive CD4+ T cells from blood. The receptors derive from a woman aged 25 to 45 with type 1 diabetes.

This chain uses TRBV5-1 with TRBJ2-2; no definite D call. Germline V gene lookup returns CDR1 SGHRS and CDR2 YFSETQ. This CDR3 region has 14 residues. The V and J ends lost 4 bases and 2 bases respectively, with 9 bases between them. The CDR3 DNA reads TGCGCCAGCAGCGTCGCCGGTAACACCGGGGAGCTGTTTTTT. This codes for CASSVAGNTGELFF.

Turning to this clone: In the same sample, other DNA sequences code for this CDR3. V usage is TRBV28 and J usage is TRBJ2-1; D gene ambiguous. The CDR3 sequence is 13 residues long. Trimming took off 2 bases at V and 4 bases at J, with 6 bases between the two ends. Germline CDR1 MDHEN, CDR2 SYDVKM. The CDR3 reads CASSLASYNEQFF. CDR3 DNA: TGTGCCAGCAGTTTAGCCAGTTACAATGAGCAGTTCTTC.

This clone was seen a handful of times. The rearrangement links TRBV11-1 to TRBJ2-2, with D unresolved. Germline CDR1 reads SGHAT; CDR2 reads FQDESV (reference sequence). V shed 1 base and J shed 1 base, with 7 bases lying between them. This CDR3 is 15 amino acids long. CDR3 sequence reads: CASSLESVNTGELFF. The DNA of the CDR3 is TGTGCCAGCAGCTTAGAATCAGTGAACACCGGGGAGCTGTTTTTT. The full variable domain, rest sourced from reference TRBV11-1 and TRBJ2-2, is EAEVAQSPRYKITEKSQAVAFWCDPISGHATLYWYRQILGQGPELLVQFQDESVVDDSQLPKDRFSAERLKGVDSTLKIQPAELGDSAMYLCASSLESVNTGELFFGEGSRLTVL.

The V and J genes are TRBV2 and TRBJ2-3; TRBD2 matches at 11 bases. J lost 4 bases, V lost 10 bases, and 7 bases had no gene match. The CDR3 is 14 amino acids. CDR1 and CDR2 from the germline V gene are SNHLY and FYNNEI. The CDR3: CATTLAGGADTQYF. The CDR3 DNA reads as TGTGCCACCACTCTAGCGGGGGGCGCAGATACGCAGTATTTT.

This clone came up once. The J gene is TRBJ1-5, the V gene TRBV5-1; D is unresolved. Germline V gives CDR1 SGHRS, CDR2 YFSETQ. This CDR3 has 13 amino acids. V gave up 1 base and J gave up 5 bases, with 7 bases separating them. Here the CDR3 reads CASSLSVDQPQHF. In DNA, the CDR3 is TGCGCCAGCAGCTTGTCGGTTGATCAGCCCCAGCATTTT.

The chain employs TRBV9 and TRBJ2-2; D perhaps matches TRBD1 (5 bases). V was shortened by 0 bases and J by 4 bases, with 10 bases between the two germline ends. The CDR3 loop spans 15 amino acids. Looked up from germline, CDR1 is SGDLS and CDR2 is YYNGEE. The CDR3 region has the DNA TGTGCCAGCAGCGTAGTGGGGCTGGGCACCGGGGAGCTGTTTTTT. It is translated as CASSVVGLGTGELFF.

This clone appeared a few times. Other DNA sequences in this specimen translate into the identical CDR3. The chain uses TRBV2 and TRBJ2-5; D might be TRBD2 (6 bases). V dropped 4 bases and J dropped 5 bases, with 11 bases sitting between them. Germline lookup yields CDR1 SNHLY and CDR2 FYNNEI. The CDR3 spans 13 residues. The CDR3 DNA sequence: TGTGCCAGCAGTGGACTAGGCGGGGAGACCCAGTACTTC. Its protein product is CASSGLGGETQYF.

This clone was seen a handful of times. This sequence joins TRBV28 and TRBJ2-7, with D maybe TRBD1 (6 bases). The V end lost 5 bases, the J end lost 3 bases, and 20 bases lay between the germline ends. The CDR3 loop spans 16 amino acids. Germline CDR1 is MDHEN and CDR2 is SYDVKM. CDR3 in DNA: TGTGCCAGCAGTGCGTCATCCGGGACACCATTCTACGAGCAGTACTTC. Protein sequence: CASSASSGTPFYEQYF.

This chain links TRBV5-4 with TRBJ2-5; a possible D gene is TRBD2 (6 bases). The V end was cut by 0 bases, the J end by 8 bases, with 14 bases between. This CDR3 is built from 14 residues. CDR1 is SGHNT, CDR2 YYREEE, per germline (reference sequence). The DNA of the CDR3 is TGTGCCAGCAGCTTGGGACCGGAGGGGAGCACCCAGTACTTC. Amino acid sequence: CASSLGPEGSTQYF.

In its sample, this clone was seen a few times. This chain uses TRBV5-1 with TRBJ2-1; D possibly corresponds to TRBD1 (6 bases). CDR3 length: 12 amino acids. The germline V and J ends were trimmed by 4 bases and 10 bases, with 12 bases remaining between them. In germline, CDR1 is SGHRS, CDR2 YFSETQ. CDR3 region: CASSARDIEQFF. The CDR3 DNA sequence: TGCGCCAGCAGCGCCCGGGACATCGAGCAGTTCTTC. The full variable domain, its missing parts supplied by reference TRBV5-1 and TRBJ2-1, is KAGVTQTPRYLIKTRGQQVTLSCSPISGHRSVSWYQQTPGQGLQFLFEYFSETQRNKGNFPGRFSGRQFSNSRSEMNVSTLELGDSALYLCASSARDIEQFFGPGTRLTVL.

In this sample, this clone turned up a few times. The CDR3 sequence: CASSQIHSEGQNSNQPQHF. CDR3 nucleotides: TGCGCCAGCAGTCAAATCCACTCTGAGGGACAGAATAGCAATCAGCCCCAGCATTTT. The chain combines TRBV23-1 with TRBJ1-5; 7 nucleotides line up with TRBD1. TRBV23-1 belongs to the ORF category, with a function that is uncertain. CDR3 length equals 19 residues. Germline trimming cut 2 bases from V and 0 bases from J; bases unmatched to any gene: 13.

This chain joins TRBV9 and TRBJ1-1; D perhaps matches TRBD1 (5 bases). The germline V gene has CDR1 SGDLS and CDR2 YYNGEE. The CDR3 has 16 amino acids. V lost 4 bases and J lost 2, with 18 bases in between. CDR3 protein: CASSSSRGALNTEAFF. The CDR3 DNA reads as TGTGCCAGCAGCTCAAGTCGTGGGGCCCTAAACACTGAAGCTTTCTTT. Full variable domain (outside the CDR3, taken from reference TRBV9 and TRBJ1-1): DSGVTQTPKHLITATGQRVTLRCSPRSGDLSVYWYQQSLDQGLQFLIQYYNGEERAKGNILERFSAQQFPDLHSELNLSSLELGDSALYFCASSSSRGALNTEAFFGQGTRLTVV.

The chain links TRBV30 to TRBJ2-3; D not resolved. CDR3 length: 14 residues. Germline V CDR1 and CDR2: GTSNPN, SVGIG (reference sequence). V lost 2 bases to trimming and J lost 2 bases, with 11 bases between them. The CDR3 loop reads CAWSPAPVTDTQYF. In DNA form, the CDR3 reads TGTGCCTGGAGTCCTGCTCCAGTCACAGATACGCAGTATTTT.

On this clone itself: Other nucleotide sequences from this sample produce the same CDR3. V and J are TRBV18 and TRBJ1-5, with D perhaps matching TRBD1 (5 bases). The CDR3 totals 14 residues. Per germline, CDR1 KGHSH and CDR2 LQKENI. V dropped 2 bases and J dropped 0 bases, with 5 bases sitting between them. CDR3 DNA sequence: TGTGCCAGCTCACCAGACAGTAGCAATCAGCCCCAGCATTTT. Residues: CASSPDSSNQPQHF.

J is TRBJ2-2 and V is TRBV7-9; no firm D call. CDR1 and CDR2 (germline): SEHNR, FQNEAQ (reference sequence). The CDR3 is 14 residues long. Trimming pared 11 bases from V and 2 bases from J, leaving 15 bases between. CDR3 nucleotide sequence: TGTGCCCCGGCACGAGCGCTAAACACCGGGGAGCTGTTTTTT. This encodes CAPARALNTGELFF.

This chain links TRBV29-1 with TRBJ2-4; possibly TRBD2 for D (5 bases). V shed 1 base and J shed 0 bases, with 10 bases lying between them. Germline CDR1 SQVTM, CDR2 ANQGSEA. This CDR3 is built from 15 residues. This chain's CDR3 is CSVEGTSLAKNIQYF. The DNA for the CDR3 is TGCAGCGTTGAAGGGACTTCCCTAGCCAAAAACATTCAGTACTTC.

This sequence joins TRBV5-5 and TRBJ2-1; possibly TRBD2 for D (5 bases). The CDR3 runs 12 residues. Between the trimmed V and J ends, which lost 1 base and 8 bases, there was a span of 7 bases. Germline loops: CDR1 SGHKS, CDR2 YYEKEE (reference sequence). In DNA, the CDR3 is TGTGCCAGCAGCTTGAGCGGCTATGAGCAGTTCTTC. Translated: CASSLSGYEQFF. The variable domain in full, with the rest retrieved from reference TRBV5-5 and TRBJ2-1, is DAGVTQSPTHLIKTRGQQVTLRCSPISGHKSVSWYQQVLGQGPQFIFQYYEKEERGRGNFPDRFSARQFPNYSSELNVNALLLGDSALYLCASSLSGYEQFFGPGTRLTVL.

The J gene is TRBJ1-1, the V gene TRBV7-3, with 8 bases that match TRBD1. This CDR3 is 14 amino acids long. V lost 4 bases, J lost 6 bases, and 7 bases stayed unmatched. Germline V gives CDR1 SGHTA, CDR2 FQGTGA. CDR3 coding DNA: TGTGCCAGCAGCTATGGACAGGGCTCTTCTGAAGCTTTCTTT. It codes for CASSYGQGSSEAFF. Supplemented by reference TRBV7-3 and TRBJ1-1, the full variable domain reads GAGVSQTPSNKVTEKGKYVELRCDPISGHTALYWYRQSLGQGPEFLIYFQGTGAADDSGLPNDRFFAVRPEGSVSTLKIQRTERGDSAVYLCASSYGQGSSEAFFGQGTRLTVV.

This clone was counted only a few times. This chain joins TRBV30 and TRBJ1-5; D is undetermined. Between the trimmed V and J ends, which lost 0 bases and 3 bases, there was a span of 9 bases. CDR1 and CDR2 from the germline V gene are GTSNPN and SVGIG (reference sequence). This CDR3 spans 14 amino acids. As DNA, the CDR3 is TGTGCCTGGAGTGTTGGCGGGTACAATCAGCCCCAGCATTTT. Its translation is CAWSVGGYNQPQHF.

This clone was found a few times. V is TRBV20-1 and J is TRBJ2-1; D might be TRBD2 (5 bases). CDR1 and CDR2 from the germline V gene are DFQATT and SNEGSKA (reference sequence). Trimming pared 6 bases from V and 8 bases from J, leaving 11 bases between. This CDR3 has 11 residues. The CDR3 DNA is TGCAGTGCGGAACTAGAAGATGAGCAGTTCTTC. This codes for CSAELEDEQFF.

The rearrangement joins TRBV4-1 to TRBJ2-4, with D uncertain. This CDR3 contains 13 residues. V was cut by 2 bases and J by 6 bases, with 8 bases left in between. In germline, CDR1 is MGHRA, CDR2 YSYEKL. In DNA form, the CDR3 reads TGCGCCAGCAGCCAACGCGAGTTAAACATTCAGTACTTC. It yields the protein CASSQRELNIQYF.

This clone turned up a few times. The chain recombines TRBV18 with TRBJ2-7; the D is unclear. Germline V gives CDR1 KGHSH, CDR2 LQKENI. V was pared by 0 bases and J by 9 bases, with 18 bases between. This CDR3 contains 15 residues. The CDR3 nucleotides read TGTGCCAGCTCACCACCAAATCTCGAGAGCCCTGGGCAGTACTTC. Its translation: CASSPPNLESPGQYF.

A few counts support this clone. The chain joins TRBV9 to TRBJ2-3; maybe TRBD2 (6 bases). Trimming took 0 bases from V and 9 from J, leaving 11 bases between them. The germline CDR1 and CDR2 sequences are SGDLS and YYNGEE. This CDR3 has 13 residues. CDR3 sequence reads: CASSVGGGRTQYF. The CDR3 DNA follows: TGTGCCAGCAGCGTAGGCGGAGGGCGGACGCAGTATTTT.

This sequence joins TRBV5-1 and TRBJ2-2; 7 nucleotides match TRBD1. The CDR3 spans 15 residues. Germline loops: CDR1 SGHRS, CDR2 YFSETQ. J lost 4 bases, V lost 10 bases, and 13 bases had no gene match. The CDR3, as DNA: TGCGCCGCCGGAAAGACAGGGCTCGGCACCGGGGAGCTGTTTTTT. Encoded protein: CAAGKTGLGTGELFF. The full variable domain, rest sourced from reference TRBV5-1 and TRBJ2-2, is KAGVTQTPRYLIKTRGQQVTLSCSPISGHRSVSWYQQTPGQGLQFLFEYFSETQRNKGNFPGRFSGRQFSNSRSEMNVSTLELGDSALYLCAAGKTGLGTGELFFGEGSRLTVL.

This clone was observed a few times. The gene calls are TRBV7-2 and TRBJ1-1, with D perhaps TRBD1 (5 bases). Germline V gene sequence: CDR1 SGHTA, CDR2 FQGNSA. The CDR3 length is 14 residues. V was clipped by 5 bases and J by 3 bases, with 13 bases between them. This CDR3 is CASSLRVGDTEAFF. CDR3 nucleotides: TGTGCCAGCAGCCTCAGGGTTGGGGACACTGAAGCTTTCTTT.

The chain links TRBV7-9 to TRBJ2-3, with D unclear. Germline loops: CDR1 SEHNR, CDR2 FQNEAQ (reference sequence). Trimming shortened V by 1 base and J by 2 bases, and 7 bases separated the two germline ends. The CDR3 length is 14 residues. In nucleotides, the CDR3 is TGTGCCAGCAGCTTAGATGCAGACACAGATACGCAGTATTTT. Translated: CASSLDADTDTQYF. Full variable domain (outside the CDR3, taken from reference TRBV7-9 and TRBJ2-3): DTGVSQNPRHKITKRGQNVTFRCDPISEHNRLYWYRQTLGQGPEFLTYFQNEAQLEKSRLLSDRFSAERPKGSFSTLEIQRTEQGDSAMYLCASSLDADTDTQYFGPGTRLTVL.

The CDR3 here is CASSLGGLFAYEQYF. CDR3 coding DNA: TGTGCCAGCAGCTTGGGCGGACTATTCGCCTACGAGCAGTACTTC. The chain recombines TRBV7-2 with TRBJ2-7, with D perhaps TRBD2 (6 bases). Per the germline V gene, CDR1 is SGHTA and CDR2 is FQGNSA. The ends were cut back, 3 bases at V and 2 bases at J, with 14 bases in the middle. This CDR3 is 15 amino acids long.

This chain connects TRBV19 to TRBJ1-1, with TRBD1 identical over 9 bases. CDR3 length equals 16 residues. After removal of 2 bases from V and 1 base from J, the junction contained 5 bases not matched to a gene. Germline lookup yields CDR1 LNHDA and CDR2 SQIVND (reference sequence). This CDR3 reads CASSIFGTGRNTEAFF. The CDR3 coding sequence is TGTGCCAGTAGTATATTTGGGACAGGGCGGAACACTGAAGCTTTCTTT.

In its sample, this clone was seen a few times. This chain connects TRBV6-6 to TRBJ2-7; tentative D call: TRBD2 (6 bases). The CDR3 has 14 residues. V was pared by 1 base and J by 6 bases, with 13 bases between. Looked up from germline, CDR1 is MNHNY and CDR2 is SVGAGI (reference sequence). CDR3 nucleotides: TGTGCCAGCAGTTACTATGACGGGAGCTCCGAGCAGTACTTC. Translation: CASSYYDGSSEQYF.

The chain links TRBV19 to TRBJ2-7, with 8 bases fitting TRBD1. V was pared by 6 bases and J by 6 bases, with 10 bases of the junction left unmatched. The CDR3 is 14 residues long. Germline lookup yields CDR1 LNHDA and CDR2 SQIVND (reference sequence). The DNA of the CDR3 is TGTGCCAGTAGGAACTCGGGACAGGCGGGCGAGCAGTACTTC. Translation: CASRNSGQAGEQYF.